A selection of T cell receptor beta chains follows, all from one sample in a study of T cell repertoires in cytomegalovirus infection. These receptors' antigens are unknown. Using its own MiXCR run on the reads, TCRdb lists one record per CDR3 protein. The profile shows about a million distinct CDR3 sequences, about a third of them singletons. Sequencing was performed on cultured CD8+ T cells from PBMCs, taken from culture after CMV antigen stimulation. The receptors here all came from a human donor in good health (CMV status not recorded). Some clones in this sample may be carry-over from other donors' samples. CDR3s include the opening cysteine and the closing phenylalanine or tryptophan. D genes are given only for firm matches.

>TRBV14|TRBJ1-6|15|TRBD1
CASSPGGQGYSPLHF
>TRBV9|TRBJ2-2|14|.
CASSVVKGAGELFF
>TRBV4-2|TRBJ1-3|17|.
CASSPQGHMYSGNTIYF
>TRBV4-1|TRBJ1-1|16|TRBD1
CASSRNLGQENTEAFF
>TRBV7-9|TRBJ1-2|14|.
CASSSTFMRDGYTF
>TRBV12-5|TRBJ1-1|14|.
CASGPSWGNTEAFF
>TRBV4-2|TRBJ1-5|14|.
CASSQIQEGQPQHF
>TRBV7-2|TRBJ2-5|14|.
CASSLAPGRETQYF
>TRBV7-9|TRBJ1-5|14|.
CASSSDPENQPQHF
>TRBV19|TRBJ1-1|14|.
CASTFSPGIAEAFF
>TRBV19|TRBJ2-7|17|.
CASSRVGQAMWSYEQYF
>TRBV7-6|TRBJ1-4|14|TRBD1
CASSPRDRDEKLFF
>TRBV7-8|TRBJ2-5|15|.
CASSQPWGAVETQYF
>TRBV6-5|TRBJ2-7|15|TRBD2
CASSYGGGNPYEQYF
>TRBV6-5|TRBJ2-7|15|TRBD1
CASSYSGQGAYEQYF
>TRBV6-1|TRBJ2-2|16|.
CASSEEGLANTGELFF
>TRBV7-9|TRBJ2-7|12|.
CASSQGGAEQYF